This T cell receptor beta chain is drawn from a study of low-dose radiotherapy and immunotherapy resistance in tumors. Across the study: Across 26 weeks, 13 Gy in total went to Cohort 2, delivered as 1 Gy per fraction every two weeks. Patients were given intravenous nivolumab 240 mg every two weeks plus ipilimumab 1 mg/kg every six weeks. Patients took oral aspirin 300 mg daily for four cycles from cycle 1 day 1.

Time point: before trial treatment. Treatment combined nivolumab, ipilimumab, aspirin, low-dose cyclophosphamide and low-dose radiotherapy in a dose-escalation trial. The CDR3 loop spans 15 amino acids. V was clipped by 6 bases and J by 0 bases, with 10 bases between them. Germline assignment: CDR1 SGHRS and CDR2 YFSETQ. TRAV- and TRBV-specific primers, spanning alpha and beta chains, primed first-strand cDNA. TCR amplification ran roughly 20 PCR cycles using constant-region and V-primer adapter primers. TCRdb reanalysed the reads using MiXCR and keeps one entry per CDR3 protein. In the table there are approximately 90,000 distinct CDR3 sequences, 9.4% of which are singletons. This clonotype came up many times.

The receptor's source is a male donor with prostate cancer. Specimen: PBMCs, collected before treatment. The V call is TRBV5-1, the J call TRBJ2-6; D tentatively reads TRBD1 or TRBD2 (5 bases each). The CDR3 loop is CASNRGDSGANVLTF. The CDR3 coding sequence is TGCGCCAGCAACCGGGGCGACTCTGGGGCCAACGTCCTGACTTTC.